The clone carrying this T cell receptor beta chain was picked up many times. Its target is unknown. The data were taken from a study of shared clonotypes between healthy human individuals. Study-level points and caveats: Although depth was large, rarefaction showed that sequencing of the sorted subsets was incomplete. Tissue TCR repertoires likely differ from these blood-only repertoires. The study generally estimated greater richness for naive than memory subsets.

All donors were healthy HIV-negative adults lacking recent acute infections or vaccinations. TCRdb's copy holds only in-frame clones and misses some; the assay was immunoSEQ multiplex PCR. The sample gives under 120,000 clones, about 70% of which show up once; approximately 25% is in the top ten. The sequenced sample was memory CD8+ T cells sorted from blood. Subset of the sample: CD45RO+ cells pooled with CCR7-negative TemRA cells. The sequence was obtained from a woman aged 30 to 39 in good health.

CDR3 bases: TGCAGCGTTGAAGGGACTAGCGGGAGCGACAATGAGCAGTTCTTC. Its protein is CSVEGTSGSDNEQFF. The chain has TRBV29-1 and TRBJ2-1; 13 bases align to TRBD2. V shed 1 base, J shed 5 bases, and the junction held 2 bases outside the gene matches. Germline CDR1 SQVTM, CDR2 ANQGSEA. The CDR3 has 15 residues.